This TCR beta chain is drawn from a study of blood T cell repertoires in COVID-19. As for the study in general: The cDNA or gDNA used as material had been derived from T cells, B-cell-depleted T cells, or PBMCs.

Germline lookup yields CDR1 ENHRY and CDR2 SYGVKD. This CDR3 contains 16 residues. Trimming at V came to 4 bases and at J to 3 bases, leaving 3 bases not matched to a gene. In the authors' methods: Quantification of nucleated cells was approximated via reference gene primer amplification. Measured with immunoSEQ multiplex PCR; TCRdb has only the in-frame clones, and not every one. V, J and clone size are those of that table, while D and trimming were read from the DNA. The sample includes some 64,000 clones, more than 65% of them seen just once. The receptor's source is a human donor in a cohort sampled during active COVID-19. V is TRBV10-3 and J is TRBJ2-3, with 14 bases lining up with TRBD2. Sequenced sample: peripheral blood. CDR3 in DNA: TGTGCCATCAGTGCTGGGACTAGCGGGGGAACAGATACGCAGTATTTT. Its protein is CAISAGTSGGTDTQYF.